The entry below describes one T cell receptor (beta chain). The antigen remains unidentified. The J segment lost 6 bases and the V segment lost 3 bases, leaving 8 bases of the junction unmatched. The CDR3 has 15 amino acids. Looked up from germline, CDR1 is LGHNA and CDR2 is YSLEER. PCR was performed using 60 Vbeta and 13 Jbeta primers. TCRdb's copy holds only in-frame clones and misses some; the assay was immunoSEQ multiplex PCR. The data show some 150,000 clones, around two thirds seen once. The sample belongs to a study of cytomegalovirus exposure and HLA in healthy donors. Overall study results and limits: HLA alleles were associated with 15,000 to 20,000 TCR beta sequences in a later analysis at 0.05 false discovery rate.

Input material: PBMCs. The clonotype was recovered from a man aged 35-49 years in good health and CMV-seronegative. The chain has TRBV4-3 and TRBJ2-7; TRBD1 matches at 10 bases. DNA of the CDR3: TGCGCCAGCAGCCAGGGACAGGGGCTTGCCCTCGAGCAGTACTTC. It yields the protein CASSQGQGLALEQYF.